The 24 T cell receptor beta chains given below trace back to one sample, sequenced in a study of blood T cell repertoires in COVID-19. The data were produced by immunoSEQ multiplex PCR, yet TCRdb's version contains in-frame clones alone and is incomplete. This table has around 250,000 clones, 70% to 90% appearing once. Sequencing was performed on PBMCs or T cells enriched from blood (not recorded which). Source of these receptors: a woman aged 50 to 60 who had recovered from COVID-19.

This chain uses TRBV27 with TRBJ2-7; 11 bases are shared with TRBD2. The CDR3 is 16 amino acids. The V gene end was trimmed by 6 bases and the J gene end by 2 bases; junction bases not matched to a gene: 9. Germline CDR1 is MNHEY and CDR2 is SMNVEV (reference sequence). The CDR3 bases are TGTGCCAGCAGAGGACTAGCGGGTTCGACTACCTACGAGCAGTACTTC. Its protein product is CASRGLAGSTTYEQYF.

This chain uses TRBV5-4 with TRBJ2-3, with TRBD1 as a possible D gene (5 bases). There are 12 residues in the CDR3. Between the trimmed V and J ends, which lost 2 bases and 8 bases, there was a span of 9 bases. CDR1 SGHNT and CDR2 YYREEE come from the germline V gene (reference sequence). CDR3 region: CASSLGDVTQYF. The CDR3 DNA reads TGTGCCAGCAGCTTAGGGGATGTTACGCAGTATTTT.

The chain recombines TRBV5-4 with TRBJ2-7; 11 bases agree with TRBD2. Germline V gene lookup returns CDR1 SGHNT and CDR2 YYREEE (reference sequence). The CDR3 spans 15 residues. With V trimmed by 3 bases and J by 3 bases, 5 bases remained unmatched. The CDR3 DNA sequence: TGTGCCAGCAGCTCAATGACTAGCGGGGACTACGAGCAGTACTTC. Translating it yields CASSSMTSGDYEQYF.

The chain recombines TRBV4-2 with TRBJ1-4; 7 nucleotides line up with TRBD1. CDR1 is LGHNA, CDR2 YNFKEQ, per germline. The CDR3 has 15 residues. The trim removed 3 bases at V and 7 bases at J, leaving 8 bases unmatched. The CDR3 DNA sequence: TGTGCCAGCAGCCAGCGGACAGGAGGGAGTGAAAAACTGTTTTTT. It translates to CASSQRTGGSEKLFF.

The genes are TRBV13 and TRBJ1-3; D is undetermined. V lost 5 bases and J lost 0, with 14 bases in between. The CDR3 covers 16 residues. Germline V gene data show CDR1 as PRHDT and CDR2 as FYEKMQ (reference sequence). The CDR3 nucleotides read TGTGCCAGCAGCCGTCTTAAACAGATCTCTGGAAACACCATATATTTT. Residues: CASSRLKQISGNTIYF.

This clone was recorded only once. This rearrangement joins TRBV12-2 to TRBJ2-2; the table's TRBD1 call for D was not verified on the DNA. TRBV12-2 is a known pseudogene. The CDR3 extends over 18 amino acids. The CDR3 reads CASRLLDSMGPSTGELFF. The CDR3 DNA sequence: TGTGCAAGTCGCCTTCTGGACAGTATGGGACCCAGCACCGGGGAGCTGTTTTTT.

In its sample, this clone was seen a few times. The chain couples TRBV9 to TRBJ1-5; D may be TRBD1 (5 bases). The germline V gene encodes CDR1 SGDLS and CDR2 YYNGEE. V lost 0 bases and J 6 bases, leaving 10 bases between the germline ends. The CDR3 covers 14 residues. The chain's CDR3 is CASSVGAGGQPQHF. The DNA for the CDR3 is TGTGCCAGCAGCGTAGGTGCCGGGGGTCAGCCCCAGCATTTT.

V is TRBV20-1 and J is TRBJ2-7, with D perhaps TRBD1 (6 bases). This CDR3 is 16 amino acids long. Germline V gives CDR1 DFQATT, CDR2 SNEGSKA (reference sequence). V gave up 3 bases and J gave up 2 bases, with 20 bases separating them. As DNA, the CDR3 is TGCAGTGCTAGTTTGGCGGCCAGGGGAATCCCCTACGAGCAGTACTTC. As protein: CSASLAARGIPYEQYF.

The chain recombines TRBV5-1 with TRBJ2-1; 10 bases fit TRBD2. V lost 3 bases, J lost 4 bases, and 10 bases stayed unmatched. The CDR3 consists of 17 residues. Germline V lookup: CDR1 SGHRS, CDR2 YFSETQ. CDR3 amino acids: CASSSGPLAGAYNEQFF. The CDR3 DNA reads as TGCGCCAGCAGCTCAGGGCCTCTAGCGGGGGCTTACAATGAGCAGTTCTTC.

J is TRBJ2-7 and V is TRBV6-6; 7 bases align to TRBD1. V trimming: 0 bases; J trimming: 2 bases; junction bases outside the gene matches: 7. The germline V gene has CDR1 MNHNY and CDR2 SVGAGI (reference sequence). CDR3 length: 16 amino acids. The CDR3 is CASSYSPGQHTYEQYF. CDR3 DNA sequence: TGTGCCAGCAGTTACTCGCCGGGACAGCACACCTACGAGCAGTACTTC.

The CDR3 loop is CASSQGGTGDQPQHF. CDR3 in DNA: TGTGCCAGCAGCCAAGGGGGGACAGGGGATCAGCCCCAGCATTTT. This chain uses TRBV3-1 (or the pseudogene TRBV3-2) with TRBJ1-5; 10 bases are shared with TRBD1. Trimming removed 1 base from V and 5 bases from J; junction bases left unmatched: 2. Germline values: CDR1 LGHDT, CDR2 YNNKEL (reference sequence). The CDR3 is 15 residues long.

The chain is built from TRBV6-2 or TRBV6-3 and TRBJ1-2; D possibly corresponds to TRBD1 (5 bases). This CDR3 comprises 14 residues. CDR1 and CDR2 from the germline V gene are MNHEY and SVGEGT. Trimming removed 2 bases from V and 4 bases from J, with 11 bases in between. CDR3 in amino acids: CASSYTQGTYGYTF. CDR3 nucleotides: TGTGCCAGCAGTTACACGCAGGGAACCTATGGCTACACCTTC.

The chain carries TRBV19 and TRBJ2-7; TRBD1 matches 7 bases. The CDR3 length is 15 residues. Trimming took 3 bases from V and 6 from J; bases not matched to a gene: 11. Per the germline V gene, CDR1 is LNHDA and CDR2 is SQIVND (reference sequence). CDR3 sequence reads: CASSMDPRQGTEQYF. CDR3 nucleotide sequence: TGTGCCAGTAGTATGGACCCCCGACAGGGAACCGAGCAGTACTTC.

CDR3 DNA: TGTGCCAGCAGTCTGACAGGGACTGCTGGCTACACCTTC. Amino acids: CASSLTGTAGYTF. The chain employs TRBV6-5 and TRBJ1-2, with 7 nucleotides matching TRBD1. The germline V gene encodes CDR1 MNHEY and CDR2 SVGAGI. This CDR3 region has 13 residues. Trimming removed 5 bases from V and 7 bases from J; junction bases left unmatched: 7.

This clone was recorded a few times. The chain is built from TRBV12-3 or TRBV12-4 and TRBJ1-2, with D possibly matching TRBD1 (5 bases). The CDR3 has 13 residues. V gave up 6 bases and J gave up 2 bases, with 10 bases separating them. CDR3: CASRRQGNYGYTF. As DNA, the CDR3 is TGTGCCAGCAGAAGGCAGGGAAACTATGGCTACACCTTC.

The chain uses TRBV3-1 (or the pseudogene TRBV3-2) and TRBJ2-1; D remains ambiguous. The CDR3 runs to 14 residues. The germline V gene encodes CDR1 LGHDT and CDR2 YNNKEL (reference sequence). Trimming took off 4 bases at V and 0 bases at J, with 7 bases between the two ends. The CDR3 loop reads CASSPTSSYNEQFF. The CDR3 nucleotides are TGTGCCAGCAGCCCCACGAGCTCCTACAATGAGCAGTTCTTC.

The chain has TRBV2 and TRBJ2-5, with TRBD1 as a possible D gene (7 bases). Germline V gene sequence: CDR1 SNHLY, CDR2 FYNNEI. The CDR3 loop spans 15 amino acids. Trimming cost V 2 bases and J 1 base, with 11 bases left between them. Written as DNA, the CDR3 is TGTGCCAGCAGTGAACAGGGGGGATTCCAAGAGACCCAGTACTTC. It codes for CASSEQGGFQETQYF.

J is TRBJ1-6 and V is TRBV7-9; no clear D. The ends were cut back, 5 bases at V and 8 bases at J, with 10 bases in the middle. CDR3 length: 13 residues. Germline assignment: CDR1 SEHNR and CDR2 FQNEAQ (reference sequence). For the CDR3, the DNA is TGTGCCAGCAGCGAGTCGGTAGATTCACCCCTCCACTTT. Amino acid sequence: CASSESVDSPLHF. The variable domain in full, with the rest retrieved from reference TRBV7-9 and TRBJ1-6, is DTGVSQNPRHKITKRGQNVTFRCDPISEHNRLYWYRQTLGQGPEFLTYFQNEAQLEKSRLLSDRFSAERPKGSFSTLEIQRTEQGDSAMYLCASSESVDSPLHFGNGTRLTVT.

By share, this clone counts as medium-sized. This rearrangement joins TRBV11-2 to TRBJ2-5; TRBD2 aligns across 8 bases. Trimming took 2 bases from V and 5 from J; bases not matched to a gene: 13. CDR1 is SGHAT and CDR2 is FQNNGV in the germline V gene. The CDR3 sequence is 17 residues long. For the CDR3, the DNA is TGTGCCAGCAGCTTAAATGACCGGGGACTAGTTTTCGAGACCCAGTACTTC. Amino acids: CASSLNDRGLVFETQYF.

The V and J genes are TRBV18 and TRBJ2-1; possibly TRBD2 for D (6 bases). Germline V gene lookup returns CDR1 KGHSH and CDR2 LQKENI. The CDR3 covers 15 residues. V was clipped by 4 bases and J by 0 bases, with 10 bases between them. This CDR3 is CASSRDGSSYNEQFF. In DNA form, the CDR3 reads TGTGCCAGCTCACGGGACGGGAGCTCCTACAATGAGCAGTTCTTC.

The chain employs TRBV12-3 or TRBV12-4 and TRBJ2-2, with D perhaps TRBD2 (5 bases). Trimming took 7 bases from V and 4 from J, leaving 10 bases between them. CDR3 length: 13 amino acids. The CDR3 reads CASTLEGTGELFF. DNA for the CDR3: TGTGCCAGCACCCTAGAGGGCACCGGGGAGCTGTTTTTT.

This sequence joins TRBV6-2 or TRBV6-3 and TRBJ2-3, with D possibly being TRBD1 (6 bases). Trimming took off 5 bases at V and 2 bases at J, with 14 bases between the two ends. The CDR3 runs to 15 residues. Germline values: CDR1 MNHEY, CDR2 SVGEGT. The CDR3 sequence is CASSPNDRLTDTQYF. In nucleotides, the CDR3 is TGTGCCAGCAGTCCCAACGACAGGCTCACAGATACGCAGTATTTT.

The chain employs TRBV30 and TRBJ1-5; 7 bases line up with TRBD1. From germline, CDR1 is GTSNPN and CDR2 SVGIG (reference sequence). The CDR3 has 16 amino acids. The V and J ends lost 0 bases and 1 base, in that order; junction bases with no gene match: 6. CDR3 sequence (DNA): TGTGCCTGGAGTGTAGGGGCGGGACAGAGCAATCAGCCCCAGCATTTT. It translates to CAWSVGAGQSNQPQHF.

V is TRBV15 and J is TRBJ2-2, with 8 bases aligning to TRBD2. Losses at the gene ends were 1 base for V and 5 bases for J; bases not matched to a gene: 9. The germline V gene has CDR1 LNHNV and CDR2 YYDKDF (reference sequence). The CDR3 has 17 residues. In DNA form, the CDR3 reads TGTGCCACCAGCAGAGGGGCGGGGGGCGGAATAACCGGGGAGCTGTTTTTT. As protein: CATSRGAGGGITGELFF.